These T cell receptor beta chains were read from a single sample in a study of T cells expressing NK-cell markers. TCRdb re-called the 5' RACE reads and shows each CDR3 protein once, DNA omitted. This sample carries around 110,000 distinct CDR3 sequences, with around 20% going to the ten biggest clones. Sequencing input: blood T cells: a sorted CD56 or NKG2C T cell subset, CD4+ or CD8+ T cells, or bulk PBMC T cells (not recorded which). The receptors shown here come from a woman between 18 and 70 years old in good health. Each CDR3 is given with its conserved first and last residue.

J | V | CDR3
TRBJ2-3 | TRBV6-5 | CASSSLLDLDTQYF
TRBJ2-7 | TRBV4-3 | CASSQVRDSLYEQYF
TRBJ2-1 | TRBV3-1 | CASSRSGGDYNEQFF
TRBJ1-5 | TRBV6-1 | CASSTGQENQPQHF
TRBJ2-1 | TRBV7-9 | CASSSRLAGNEDNEQFF
TRBJ2-7 | TRBV7-6 | CASSPSTSSDLDEQYF
TRBJ2-3 | TRBV24-1 | CATSSRGADTQYF
TRBJ2-3 | TRBV12-3/TRBV12-4 | CASSLEGLEERRAGSDTQYF
TRBJ1-2 | TRBV20-1 | CAWGGAYGYTF
TRBJ2-5 | TRBV29-1 | CSVDGQDSQEETQYF
TRBJ2-1 | TRBV6-2/TRBV6-3 | CASSYSQVFFSYNEQFF
TRBJ2-3 | TRBV2 | CASSEGTVGTDTQYF
TRBJ2-3 | TRBV5-6 | CASTSRTTRTDTQYF